This T cell receptor beta chain comes out of a study of identical twins. Every donor was a healthy Caucasian. MiXCR, applied by TCRdb to the 5' RACE reads, yields one record per CDR3 protein. Of fewer than 250,000 distinct CDR3 sequences in the sample, 5.5% to 7% were seen once. Trimming cost V 4 bases and J 2 bases; bases outside gene matches: 8. CDR3 length equals 17 residues. From germline, CDR1 is LGHDT and CDR2 YNNKEL (reference sequence). This clonotype has a count of ten or more. Antigen specificity is unknown. General study findings and limits: Models predicted less out-of-frame TCR alpha sharing in monozygotic twins than was found. Cord blood's abundant beta clonotypes had fewer insertions, unlike memory repertoires.

These data were also reused for a study on yellow fever vaccine responses in identical twins. As that report states: Twin vaccine T cell responses reportedly seemed partly convergent, partly personalized.

Source material: memory (CD45RO+) T cells sorted from blood. This clonotype was sampled from a woman aged 18-29 years in good health. The chain employs TRBV3-1 and TRBJ1-5; 10 bases fit TRBD1. The CDR3 DNA is TGTGCCAGCAGCCGGGGACAGGGGACGGTGGGCAATCAGCCCCAGCATTTT. Its translation: CASSRGQGTVGNQPQHF.